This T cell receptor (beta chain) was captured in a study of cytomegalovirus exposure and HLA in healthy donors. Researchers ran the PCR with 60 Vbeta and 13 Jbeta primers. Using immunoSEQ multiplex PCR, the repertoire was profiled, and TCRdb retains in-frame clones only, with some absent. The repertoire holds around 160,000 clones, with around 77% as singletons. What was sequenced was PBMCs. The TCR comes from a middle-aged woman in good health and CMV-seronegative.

In DNA, the CDR3 is TGTGCCAGCAGCCGACGACAGGGGAACACCGGGGAGCTGTTTTTT. Translating gives CASSRRQGNTGELFF. The V call is TRBV6-1, the J call TRBJ2-2; TRBD1 matches at 7 bases. The J segment lost 1 base and the V segment lost 6 bases, leaving 5 bases of the junction unmatched. The CDR3 sequence is 15 residues long. Germline V CDR1 and CDR2: MNHNS, SASEGT.